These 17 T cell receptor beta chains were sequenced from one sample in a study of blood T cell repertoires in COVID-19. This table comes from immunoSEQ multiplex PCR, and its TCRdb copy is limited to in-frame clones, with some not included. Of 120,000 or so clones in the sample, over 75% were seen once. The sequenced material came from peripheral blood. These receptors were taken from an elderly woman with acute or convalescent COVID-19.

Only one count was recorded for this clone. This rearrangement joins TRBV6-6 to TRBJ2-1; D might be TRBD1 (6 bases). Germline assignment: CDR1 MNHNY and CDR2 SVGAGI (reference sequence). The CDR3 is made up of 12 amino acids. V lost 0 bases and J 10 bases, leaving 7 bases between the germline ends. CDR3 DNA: TGTGCCAGCAGTTACTCGGGGGCCGAGCAGTTCTTC. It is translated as CASSYSGAEQFF.

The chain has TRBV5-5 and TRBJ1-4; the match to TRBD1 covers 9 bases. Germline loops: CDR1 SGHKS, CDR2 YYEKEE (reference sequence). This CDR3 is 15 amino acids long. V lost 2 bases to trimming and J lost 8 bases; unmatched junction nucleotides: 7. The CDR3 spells CASSFRGQGGEKLFF. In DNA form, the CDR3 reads TGTGCCAGCAGCTTTCGGGGACAGGGAGGCGAAAAACTGTTTTTT.

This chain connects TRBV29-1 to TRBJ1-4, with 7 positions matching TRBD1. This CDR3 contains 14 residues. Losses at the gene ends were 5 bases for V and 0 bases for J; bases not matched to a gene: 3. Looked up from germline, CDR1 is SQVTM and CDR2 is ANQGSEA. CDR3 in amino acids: CSVFGTATNEKLFF. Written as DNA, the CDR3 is TGCAGCGTTTTCGGGACAGCAACTAATGAAAAACTGTTTTTT.

For the CDR3, the DNA is TGTGCCAGCAGCCCACGGAGCAGTGATAACTATGGCTACACCTTC. Translating gives CASSPRSSDNYGYTF. J is TRBJ1-2 and V is TRBV2; D unclear. Looked up from germline, CDR1 is SNHLY and CDR2 is FYNNEI. V lost 6 bases and J lost 1, with 15 bases in between. This CDR3 is built from 15 residues.

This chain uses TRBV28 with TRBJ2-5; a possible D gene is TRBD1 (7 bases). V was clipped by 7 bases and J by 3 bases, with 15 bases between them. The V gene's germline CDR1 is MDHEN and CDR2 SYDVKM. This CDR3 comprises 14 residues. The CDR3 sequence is CASTLAGGKETQYF. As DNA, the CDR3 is TGTGCCAGCACACTTGCAGGGGGGAAAGAGACCCAGTACTTC.

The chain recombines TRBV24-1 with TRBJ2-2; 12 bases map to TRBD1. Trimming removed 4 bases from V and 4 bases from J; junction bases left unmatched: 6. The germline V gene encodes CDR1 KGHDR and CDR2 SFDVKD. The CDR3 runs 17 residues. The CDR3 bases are TGTGCCACCAGTGACCTCGGGACAGGGGGCGCCACCGGGGAGCTGTTTTTT. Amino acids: CATSDLGTGGATGELFF.

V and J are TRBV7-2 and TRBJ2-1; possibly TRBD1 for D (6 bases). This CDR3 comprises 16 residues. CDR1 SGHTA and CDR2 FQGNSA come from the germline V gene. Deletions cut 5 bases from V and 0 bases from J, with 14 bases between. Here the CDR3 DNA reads TGTGCCAGCAGCCTAACCGGGACACGCTCCTACAATGAGCAGTTCTTC. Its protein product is CASSLTGTRSYNEQFF.

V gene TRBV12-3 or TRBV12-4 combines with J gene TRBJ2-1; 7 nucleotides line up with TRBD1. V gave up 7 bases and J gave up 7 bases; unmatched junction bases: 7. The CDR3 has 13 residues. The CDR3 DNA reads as TGTGCCAGCACCCCCCAGGGGGTAAATGAGCAGTTCTTC. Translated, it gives CASTPQGVNEQFF.

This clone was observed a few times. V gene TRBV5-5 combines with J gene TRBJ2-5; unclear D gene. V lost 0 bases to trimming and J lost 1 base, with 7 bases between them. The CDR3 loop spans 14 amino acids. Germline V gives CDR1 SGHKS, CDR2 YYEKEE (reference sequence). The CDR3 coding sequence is TGTGCCAGCAGCTTGGGTTCGGTCCAAGAGACCCAGTACTTC. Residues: CASSLGSVQETQYF.

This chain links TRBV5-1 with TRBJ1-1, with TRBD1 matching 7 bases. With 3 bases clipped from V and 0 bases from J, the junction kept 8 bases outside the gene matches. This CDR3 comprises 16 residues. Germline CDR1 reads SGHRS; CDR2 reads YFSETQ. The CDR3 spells CASSSGGTLMNTEAFF. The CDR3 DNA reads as TGCGCCAGCAGCTCAGGGGGGACCCTTATGAACACTGAAGCTTTCTTT.

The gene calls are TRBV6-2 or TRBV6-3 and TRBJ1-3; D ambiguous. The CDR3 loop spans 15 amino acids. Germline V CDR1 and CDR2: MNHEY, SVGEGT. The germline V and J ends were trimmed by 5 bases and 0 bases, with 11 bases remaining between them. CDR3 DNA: TGTGCCAGCAGTCAGATGGGCCGCTCTGGAAACACCATATATTTT. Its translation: CASSQMGRSGNTIYF.

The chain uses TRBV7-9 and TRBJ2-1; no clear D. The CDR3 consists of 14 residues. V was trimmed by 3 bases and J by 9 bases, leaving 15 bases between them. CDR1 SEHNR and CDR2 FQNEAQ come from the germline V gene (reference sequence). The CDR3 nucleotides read TGTGCCAGCAGCTTCCGGCCGGAATGGAGTGAGCAGTTCTTC. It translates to CASSFRPEWSEQFF.

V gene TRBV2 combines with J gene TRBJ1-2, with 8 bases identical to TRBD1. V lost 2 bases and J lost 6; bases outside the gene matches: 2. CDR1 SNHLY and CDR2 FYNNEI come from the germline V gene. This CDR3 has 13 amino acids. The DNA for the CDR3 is TGTGCCAGCAGTGAACCCAGGGGGCATGGCTACACCTTC. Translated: CASSEPRGHGYTF.

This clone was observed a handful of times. In DNA form, the CDR3 reads TGTGCCAGCAGCTTAAGGGAGGGTAATGAAAAACTGTTTTTT. Its translation: CASSLREGNEKLFF. The gene calls are TRBV7-9 and TRBJ1-4; D is uncertain. The CDR3 is 14 amino acids. Germline V gives CDR1 SEHNR, CDR2 FQNEAQ (reference sequence). Trimming cost V 2 bases and J 4 bases, with 8 bases left between them.

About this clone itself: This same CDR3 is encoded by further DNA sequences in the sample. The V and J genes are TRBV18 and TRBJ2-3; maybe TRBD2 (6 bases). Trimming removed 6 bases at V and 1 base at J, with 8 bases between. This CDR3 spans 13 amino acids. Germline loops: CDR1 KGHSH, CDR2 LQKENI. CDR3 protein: CASSPGGTDTQYF. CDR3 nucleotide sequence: TGTGCCAGCTCCCCGGGAGGCACAGATACGCAGTATTTT.

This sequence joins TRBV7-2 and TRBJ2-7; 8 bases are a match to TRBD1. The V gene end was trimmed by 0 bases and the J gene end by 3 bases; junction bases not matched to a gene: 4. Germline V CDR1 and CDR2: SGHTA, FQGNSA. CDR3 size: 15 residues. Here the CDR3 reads CASSLAGQALYEQYF. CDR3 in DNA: TGTGCCAGCAGCTTAGCGGGACAGGCTCTCTACGAGCAGTACTTC.

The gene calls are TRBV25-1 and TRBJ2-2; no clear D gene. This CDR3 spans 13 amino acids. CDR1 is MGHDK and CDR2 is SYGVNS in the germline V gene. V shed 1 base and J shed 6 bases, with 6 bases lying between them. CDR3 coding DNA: TGTGCCAGCAGTGAATGGGCACCCGGGGAGCTGTTTTTT. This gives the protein CASSEWAPGELFF.